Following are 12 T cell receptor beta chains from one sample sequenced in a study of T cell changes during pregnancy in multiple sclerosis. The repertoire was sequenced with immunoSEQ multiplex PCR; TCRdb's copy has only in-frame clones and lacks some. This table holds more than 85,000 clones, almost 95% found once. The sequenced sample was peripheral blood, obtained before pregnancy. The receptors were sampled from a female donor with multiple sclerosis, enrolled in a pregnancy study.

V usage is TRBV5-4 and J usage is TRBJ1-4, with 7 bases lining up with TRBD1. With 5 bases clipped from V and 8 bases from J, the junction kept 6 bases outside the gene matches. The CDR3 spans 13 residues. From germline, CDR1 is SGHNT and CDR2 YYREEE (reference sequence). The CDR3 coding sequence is TGTGCCAGCAGATCCGGGACAGACGAAAAACTGTTTTTT. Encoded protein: CASRSGTDEKLFF.

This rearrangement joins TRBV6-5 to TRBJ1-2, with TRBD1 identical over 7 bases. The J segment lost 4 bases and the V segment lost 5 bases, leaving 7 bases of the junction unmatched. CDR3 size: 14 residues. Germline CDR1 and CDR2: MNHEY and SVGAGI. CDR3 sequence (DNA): TGTGCCAGCAGTGAGCGACAGGGCGGCTATGGCTACACCTTC. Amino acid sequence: CASSERQGGYGYTF.

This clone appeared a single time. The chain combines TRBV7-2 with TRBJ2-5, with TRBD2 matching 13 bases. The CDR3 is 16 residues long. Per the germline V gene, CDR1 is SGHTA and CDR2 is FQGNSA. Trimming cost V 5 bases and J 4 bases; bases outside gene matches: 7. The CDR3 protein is CASSKGLAGDGETQYF. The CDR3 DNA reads TGTGCCAGCAGCAAAGGACTAGCGGGAGATGGAGAGACCCAGTACTTC.

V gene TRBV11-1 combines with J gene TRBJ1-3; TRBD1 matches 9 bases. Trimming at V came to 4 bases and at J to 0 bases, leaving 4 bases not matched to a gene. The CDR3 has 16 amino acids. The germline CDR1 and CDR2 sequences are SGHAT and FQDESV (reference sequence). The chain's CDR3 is CASSSDRGLSGNTIYF. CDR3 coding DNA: TGTGCCAGCAGCTCGGACAGGGGTCTCTCTGGAAACACCATATATTTT.

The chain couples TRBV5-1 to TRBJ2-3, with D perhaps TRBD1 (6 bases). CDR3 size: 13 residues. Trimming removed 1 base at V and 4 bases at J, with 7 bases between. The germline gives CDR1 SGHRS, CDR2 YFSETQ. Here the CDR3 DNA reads TGCGCCAGCAGCTTGCAGGGGTCAGATACGCAGTATTTT. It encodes CASSLQGSDTQYF.

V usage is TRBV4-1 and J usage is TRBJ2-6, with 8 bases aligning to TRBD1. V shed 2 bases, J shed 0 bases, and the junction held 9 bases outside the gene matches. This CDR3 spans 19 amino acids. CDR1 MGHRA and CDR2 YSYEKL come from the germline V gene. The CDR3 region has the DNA TGCGCCAGCAGCCAACCCAGGACAGGGTCAAGCTCTGGGGCCAACGTCCTGACTTTC. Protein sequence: CASSQPRTGSSSGANVLTF.

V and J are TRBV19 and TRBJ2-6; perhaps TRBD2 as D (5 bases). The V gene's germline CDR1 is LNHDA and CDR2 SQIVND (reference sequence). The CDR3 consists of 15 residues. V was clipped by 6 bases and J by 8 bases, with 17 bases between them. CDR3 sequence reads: CASSGVGWLTNVLTF. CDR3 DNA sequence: TGTGCCAGTAGCGGGGTAGGGTGGTTAACCAACGTCCTGACTTTC.

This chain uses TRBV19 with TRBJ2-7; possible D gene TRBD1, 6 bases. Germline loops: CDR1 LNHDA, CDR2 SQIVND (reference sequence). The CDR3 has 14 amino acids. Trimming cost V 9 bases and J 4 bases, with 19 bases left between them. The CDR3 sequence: CASRGQATNYEQYF. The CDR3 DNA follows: TGTGCCAGCAGGGGCCAAGCTACAAATTACGAGCAGTACTTC.

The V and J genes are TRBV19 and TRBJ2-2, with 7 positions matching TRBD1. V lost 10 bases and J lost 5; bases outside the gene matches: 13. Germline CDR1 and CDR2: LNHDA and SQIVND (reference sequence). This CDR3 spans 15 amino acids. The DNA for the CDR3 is TGTGCCACAAGTCGGGACAGTTGGTCTACCGGGGAGCTGTTTTTT. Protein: CATSRDSWSTGELFF.

CDR3 nucleotide sequence: TGTGCCAGCAGGGGGACAGGGGGCAAATCTGGGGCCAACGTCCTGACTTTC. This sequence encodes CASRGTGGKSGANVLTF. J is TRBJ2-6 and V is TRBV27; 12 nucleotides match TRBD1. V lost 6 bases, J lost 1 base, and 4 bases stayed unmatched. The CDR3 runs to 17 residues. Germline assignment: CDR1 MNHEY and CDR2 SMNVEV (reference sequence). The full variable domain, its missing parts supplied by reference TRBV27 and TRBJ2-6, is EAQVTQNPRYLITVTGKKLTVTCSQNMNHEYMSWYRQDPGLGLRQIYYSMNVEVTDKGDVPEGYKVSRKEKRNFPLILESPSPNQTSLYFCASRGTGGKSGANVLTFGAGSRLTVL.

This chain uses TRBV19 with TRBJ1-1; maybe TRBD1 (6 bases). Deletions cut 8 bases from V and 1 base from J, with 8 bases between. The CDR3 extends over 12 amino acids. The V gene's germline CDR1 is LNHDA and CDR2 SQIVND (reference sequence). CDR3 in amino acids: CASRTANTEAFF. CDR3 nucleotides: TGTGCCAGTCGGACAGCGAACACTGAAGCTTTCTTT.

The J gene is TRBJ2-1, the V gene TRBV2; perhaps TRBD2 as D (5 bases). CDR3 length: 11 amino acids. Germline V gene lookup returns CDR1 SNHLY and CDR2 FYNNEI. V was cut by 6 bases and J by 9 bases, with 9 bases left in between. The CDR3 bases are TGTGCCAGCAGGGAGAGCGGTGAGCAGTTCTTC. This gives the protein CASRESGEQFF. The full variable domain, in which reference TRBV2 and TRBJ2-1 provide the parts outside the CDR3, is EPEVTQTPSHQVTQMGQEVILRCVPISNHLYFYWYRQILGQKVEFLVSFYNNEISEKSEIFDDQFSVERPDGSNFTLKIRSTKLEDSAMYFCASRESGEQFFGPGTRLTVL.